This is a list of T cell receptor beta chains from one sample in a study of patients and donors after allogeneic stem cell transplantation. TCRdb re-called the RT-PCR reads through MiXCR, storing one row per CDR3 protein. The sample includes about a million distinct CDR3 sequences, under 20% of them seen just once. The sequenced sample was blood, either unsorted or a sorted T cell fraction (not recorded which). Receptors were obtained from a human donor who was either an allogeneic HSCT recipient or a stem cell or donor lymphocyte infusion donor (not recorded which). It is not recorded whose cells these are; they may come from a transplant donor. The CDR3 runs from the conserved cysteine through the conserved F or W. D genes are given only for firm matches. For some rows the clone size is stated as once, few or many, or as a class when expanded; others skip it.

j_call: TRBJ1-3
d_call: NA
clone_size: NA
v_call: TRBV29-1
cdr3_nt: TGCAGCGCGCATGGGCTCTCGACGGGAAACACCATATATTTT
cdr3_aa: CSAHGLSTGNTIYF

j_call: TRBJ2-2
d_call: NA
clone_size: few
v_call: TRBV7-3
cdr3_nt: TGTGCCAGCAGCCCTCTCGCGGTTAGGAACGGGGAGCTGTTTTTT
cdr3_aa: CASSPLAVRNGELFF

j_call: TRBJ2-1
d_call: NA
clone_size: many
v_call: TRBV2
cdr3_nt: TGTGCCAGCAGTGATCAGCACAATGAGCAGTTCTTC
cdr3_aa: CASSDQHNEQFF

j_call: TRBJ2-5
d_call: NA
clone_size: few
v_call: TRBV9
cdr3_nt: TGTGCCAGCAGCGGCCATAGGGGGTACCAAGAGACCCAGTACTTC
cdr3_aa: CASSGHRGYQETQYF

j_call: TRBJ1-6
d_call: NA
clone_size: NA
v_call: TRBV10-3
cdr3_nt: TGTGCCATCAGTGATGGTTCACCCCTCCACTTT
cdr3_aa: CAISDGSPLHF

j_call: TRBJ2-1
d_call: NA
clone_size: NA
v_call: TRBV3-1
cdr3_nt: TGTGCCAGCAGCCAACTGGGTGCTGGGAACAATGAGCAGTTCTTC
cdr3_aa: CASSQLGAGNNEQFF

j_call: TRBJ2-1
d_call: TRBD2
clone_size: NA
v_call: TRBV7-6
cdr3_nt: TGTGCCAGCATTGAGCTAGCGGGGCGCAATGAGCAGTTCTTC
cdr3_aa: CASIELAGRNEQFF

j_call: TRBJ2-1
d_call: NA
clone_size: many
v_call: TRBV6-5
cdr3_nt: TGTGCCAGCAGTTACAGGAGGGTTACCTACAATGAGCAGTTCTTC
cdr3_aa: CASSYRRVTYNEQFF

j_call: TRBJ2-1
d_call: TRBD2
clone_size: NA
v_call: TRBV20-1
cdr3_nt: TGCAGTGCGGATAGGGACTTCGGACTAGCGGGGAAACGCAATGAGCAGTTCTTC
cdr3_aa: CSADRDFGLAGKRNEQFF

j_call: TRBJ2-1
d_call: TRBD2
clone_size: few
v_call: TRBV7-9
cdr3_nt: TGTGCCAGCAGCTTAGTACTAGCGGGACCCTACAATGAGCAGTTCTTC
cdr3_aa: CASSLVLAGPYNEQFF

j_call: TRBJ2-5
d_call: TRBD2
clone_size: NA
v_call: TRBV3-1
cdr3_nt: TGTGCCAGCAGTCTAGCGGGGCTAATGGGGCGAGAGACCCAGTACTTC
cdr3_aa: CASSLAGLMGRETQYF

j_call: TRBJ2-7
d_call: NA
clone_size: NA
v_call: TRBV3-1
cdr3_nt: TGTGCCAGCATTCACAGGGACCTCCTACCCTACGAGCAGTACTTC
cdr3_aa: CASIHRDLLPYEQYF

j_call: TRBJ2-5
d_call: TRBD1
clone_size: NA
v_call: TRBV15
cdr3_nt: TGTGCCACCAGCCGACAGGGTGAGGGAGAGACCCAGTACTTC
cdr3_aa: CATSRQGEGETQYF

j_call: TRBJ2-2
d_call: NA
clone_size: few
v_call: TRBV6-4
cdr3_nt: TGTGCCAGCAGTGACTCAGGCAGGGTCACCGGGGAGCTGTTTTTT
cdr3_aa: CASSDSGRVTGELFF

j_call: TRBJ2-1
d_call: TRBD2
clone_size: many
v_call: TRBV12-3/TRBV12-4
cdr3_nt: TGTGCCAGCAGTTTAGGGACTAGTGGCAATGAGCAGTTCTTC
cdr3_aa: CASSLGTSGNEQFF

j_call: TRBJ1-1
d_call: NA
clone_size: NA
v_call: TRBV6-5
cdr3_nt: TGTGCCAGCAGTTTTGGTCCCACCCTGGCTGAAGCTTTCTTT
cdr3_aa: CASSFGPTLAEAFF

j_call: TRBJ1-2
d_call: TRBD1
clone_size: few
v_call: TRBV12-3/TRBV12-4
cdr3_nt: TGTGCCAGCTCGATCACAGGGGGCTTCTATGGCTACACCTTC
cdr3_aa: CASSITGGFYGYTF

j_call: TRBJ2-2
d_call: NA
clone_size: few
v_call: TRBV15
cdr3_nt: TGTGCCACCAGCAGAGCCACGAACACCGGGGAGCTGTTTTTT
cdr3_aa: CATSRATNTGELFF

j_call: TRBJ1-6
d_call: NA
clone_size: few
v_call: TRBV18
cdr3_nt: TGTGCCAGCTCTACCAAGGGCCTCAACGTTTTTAACGGTTCACCCCTCCACTTT
cdr3_aa: CASSTKGLNVFNGSPLHF

j_call: TRBJ2-3
d_call: NA
clone_size: NA
v_call: TRBV2
cdr3_nt: TGTGCCAGCATGGAGGAGGCCGGGACAGATACGCAGTATTTT
cdr3_aa: CASMEEAGTDTQYF

j_call: TRBJ1-2
d_call: NA
clone_size: many
v_call: TRBV20-1
cdr3_nt: TGCAGTGCTAGAGCCGGGGATGGCTACACCTTC
cdr3_aa: CSARAGDGYTF

j_call: TRBJ1-2
d_call: TRBD1
clone_size: NA
v_call: TRBV25-1
cdr3_nt: TGTGCCAGCACGGTAGGGGGCCTTAACTATGGCTACACCTTC
cdr3_aa: CASTVGGLNYGYTF

j_call: TRBJ2-1
d_call: TRBD2
clone_size: few
v_call: TRBV29-1
cdr3_nt: TGCAGCGCCCGGGGTAGCGGGTACAATGAGCAGTTCTTC
cdr3_aa: CSARGSGYNEQFF

j_call: TRBJ2-1
d_call: TRBD2
clone_size: few
v_call: TRBV20-1
cdr3_nt: TGCAGTGCTAGAGATAGTTTAGCGGGGAACAATGAGCAGTTCTTC
cdr3_aa: CSARDSLAGNNEQFF

j_call: TRBJ2-5
d_call: TRBD1
clone_size: few
v_call: TRBV24-1
cdr3_nt: TGTGCCACCAACCAGGGGGCCGGAGGGACCCAGTACTTC
cdr3_aa: CATNQGAGGTQYF

j_call: TRBJ2-2
d_call: NA
clone_size: few
v_call: TRBV5-1
cdr3_nt: TGCGCCAGCAGCTTCGACGCCGGGGAGCTGTTTTTT
cdr3_aa: CASSFDAGELFF

j_call: TRBJ2-7
d_call: TRBD2
clone_size: few
v_call: TRBV6-5
cdr3_nt: TGTGCCAGCAGTTGGACTAGCGGGGGGCGGAAGCAGTACTTC
cdr3_aa: CASSWTSGGRKQYF

j_call: TRBJ1-1
d_call: NA
clone_size: NA
v_call: TRBV6-5
cdr3_nt: TGTGCCAGCAGTTTACTCGGTCTTATGAACACTGAAGCTTTCTTT
cdr3_aa: CASSLLGLMNTEAFF

j_call: TRBJ2-1
d_call: NA
clone_size: many
v_call: TRBV15
cdr3_nt: TGTGCCACCAGCAGAGGAGGAGCTGGGTCCTACAATGAGCAGTTCTTC
cdr3_aa: CATSRGGAGSYNEQFF

j_call: TRBJ2-5
d_call: TRBD1
clone_size: NA
v_call: TRBV27
cdr3_nt: TGTGCCAGCAGTAACAGGGGGCCAGAGACCCAGTACTTC
cdr3_aa: CASSNRGPETQYF

j_call: TRBJ1-4
d_call: NA
clone_size: NA
v_call: TRBV29-1
cdr3_nt: TGCAGCATTCTTGGGATCAATGAAAAACTGTTTTTT
cdr3_aa: CSILGINEKLFF

j_call: TRBJ1-1
d_call: NA
clone_size: few
v_call: TRBV6-5
cdr3_nt: TGTGCCAGCAGTTACTTGGTCAGGGACACTGAAGCTTTCTTT
cdr3_aa: CASSYLVRDTEAFF

j_call: TRBJ1-6
d_call: TRBD1
clone_size: many
v_call: TRBV12-3/TRBV12-4
cdr3_nt: TGTGCCAGCAGTTTAGGGCAGGGGGCTTCACCCCTCCACTTT
cdr3_aa: CASSLGQGASPLHF

j_call: TRBJ1-4
d_call: NA
clone_size: NA
v_call: TRBV18
cdr3_nt: TGTGCCAGCTCACCAGGGAAGACGACTCCAACTAATGAAAAACTGTTTTTT
cdr3_aa: CASSPGKTTPTNEKLFF

j_call: TRBJ2-7
d_call: TRBD1
clone_size: NA
v_call: TRBV7-6
cdr3_nt: TGTGCCAGCAGTCCGACGAGGGGGCTCGAGCAGTACTTC
cdr3_aa: CASSPTRGLEQYF

j_call: TRBJ1-1
d_call: NA
clone_size: NA
v_call: TRBV2
cdr3_nt: TGTGCCAGCAGCCCTACTCCCGCGAAGAACACTGAAGCTTTCTTT
cdr3_aa: CASSPTPAKNTEAFF

j_call: TRBJ1-2
d_call: TRBD1
clone_size: NA
v_call: TRBV20-1
cdr3_nt: TGCAGTGCGCTGAAGGACAGGCGAGCGAGGGACTATGGCTACACCTTC
cdr3_aa: CSALKDRRARDYGYTF

j_call: TRBJ2-1
d_call: NA
clone_size: many
v_call: TRBV7-9
cdr3_nt: TGTGCCAGCAGCTTAGTTACCGGCTATGAGCAGTTCTTC
cdr3_aa: CASSLVTGYEQFF

j_call: TRBJ2-1
d_call: TRBD2
clone_size: NA
v_call: TRBV20-1
cdr3_nt: TGCAGTGCTAGTATGCCGGGGACTAGCGAGCAGTTCTTC
cdr3_aa: CSASMPGTSEQFF

j_call: TRBJ1-1
d_call: NA
clone_size: NA
v_call: TRBV7-6
cdr3_nt: TGTGCCAGCAGCGAGGACCTGAACACTGAAGCTTTCTTT
cdr3_aa: CASSEDLNTEAFF